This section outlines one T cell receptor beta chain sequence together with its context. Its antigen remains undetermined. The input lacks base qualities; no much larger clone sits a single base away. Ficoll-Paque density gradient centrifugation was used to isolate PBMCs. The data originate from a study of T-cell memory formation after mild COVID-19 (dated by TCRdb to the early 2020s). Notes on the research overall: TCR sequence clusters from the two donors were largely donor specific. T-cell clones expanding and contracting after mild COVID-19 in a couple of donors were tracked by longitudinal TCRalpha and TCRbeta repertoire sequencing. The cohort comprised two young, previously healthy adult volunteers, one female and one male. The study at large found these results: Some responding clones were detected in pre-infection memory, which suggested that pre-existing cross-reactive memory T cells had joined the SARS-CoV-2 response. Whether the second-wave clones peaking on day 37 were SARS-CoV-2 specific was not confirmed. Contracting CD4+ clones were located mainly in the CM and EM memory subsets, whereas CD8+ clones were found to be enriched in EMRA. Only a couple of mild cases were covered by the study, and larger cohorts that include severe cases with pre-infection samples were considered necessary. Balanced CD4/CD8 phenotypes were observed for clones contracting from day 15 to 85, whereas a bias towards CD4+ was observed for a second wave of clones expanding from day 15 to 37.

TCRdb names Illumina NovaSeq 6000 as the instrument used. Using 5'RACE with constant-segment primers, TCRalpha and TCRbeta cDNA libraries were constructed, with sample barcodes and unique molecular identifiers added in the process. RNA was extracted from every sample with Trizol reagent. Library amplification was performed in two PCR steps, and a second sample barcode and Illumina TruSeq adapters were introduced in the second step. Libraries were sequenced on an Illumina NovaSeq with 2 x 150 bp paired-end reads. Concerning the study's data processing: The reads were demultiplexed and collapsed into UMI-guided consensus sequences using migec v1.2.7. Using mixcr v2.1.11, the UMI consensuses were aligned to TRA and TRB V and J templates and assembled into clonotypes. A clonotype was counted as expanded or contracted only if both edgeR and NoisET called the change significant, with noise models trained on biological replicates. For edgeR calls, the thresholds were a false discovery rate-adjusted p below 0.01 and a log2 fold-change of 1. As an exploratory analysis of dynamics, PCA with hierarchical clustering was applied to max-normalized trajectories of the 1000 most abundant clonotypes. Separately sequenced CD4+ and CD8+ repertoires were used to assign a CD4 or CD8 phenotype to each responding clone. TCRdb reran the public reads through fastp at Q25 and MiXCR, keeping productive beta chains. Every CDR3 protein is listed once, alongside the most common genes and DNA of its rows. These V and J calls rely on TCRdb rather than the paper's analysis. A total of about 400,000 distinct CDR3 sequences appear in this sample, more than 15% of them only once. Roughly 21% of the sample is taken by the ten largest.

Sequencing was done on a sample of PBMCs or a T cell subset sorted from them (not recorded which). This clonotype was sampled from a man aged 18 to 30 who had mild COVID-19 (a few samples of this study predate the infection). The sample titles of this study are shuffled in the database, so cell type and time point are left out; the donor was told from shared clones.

The CDR3 corresponds to CASAMARRETQYF. In nucleotide form, the sequence is TGTGCCAGCGCAATGGCCCGGCGGGAGACCCAGTACTTC. The receptor chain draws on TRBV18 and TRBJ2-5; there is no confident call for the D gene. The germline V gene gives CDR1 as KGHSH and CDR2 as LQKENI. There are 13 amino acids in the CDR3, from cysteine to phenylalanine inclusive. The read is trimmed to its CDR3 DNA, 39 bases read in frame from base 1. V drops 8 bases and J drops 5 bases, leaving 15 bases in between.